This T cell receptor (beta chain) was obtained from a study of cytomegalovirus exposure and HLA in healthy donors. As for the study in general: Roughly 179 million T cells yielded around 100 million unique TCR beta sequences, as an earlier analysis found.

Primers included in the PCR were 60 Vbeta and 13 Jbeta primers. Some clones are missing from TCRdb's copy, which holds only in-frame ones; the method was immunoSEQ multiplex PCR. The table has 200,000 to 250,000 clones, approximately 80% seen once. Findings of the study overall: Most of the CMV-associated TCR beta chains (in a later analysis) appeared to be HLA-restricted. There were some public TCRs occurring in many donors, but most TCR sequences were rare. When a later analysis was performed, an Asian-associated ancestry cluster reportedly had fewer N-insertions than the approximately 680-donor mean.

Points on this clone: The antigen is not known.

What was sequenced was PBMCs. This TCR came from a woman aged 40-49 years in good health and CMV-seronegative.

The CDR3 sequence: CASSLPGRLPASGANVLTF. The DNA of the CDR3 is TGTGCCAGCAGTCTCCCGGGGAGGTTACCGGCCTCTGGGGCCAACGTCCTGACTTTC. V gene TRBV28 combines with J gene TRBJ2-6; perhaps TRBD2 as D (6 bases). The V end lost 5 bases, the J end lost 0 bases, and 20 bases lay between the germline ends. This CDR3 is 19 amino acids long. The germline V gene has CDR1 MDHEN and CDR2 SYDVKM.